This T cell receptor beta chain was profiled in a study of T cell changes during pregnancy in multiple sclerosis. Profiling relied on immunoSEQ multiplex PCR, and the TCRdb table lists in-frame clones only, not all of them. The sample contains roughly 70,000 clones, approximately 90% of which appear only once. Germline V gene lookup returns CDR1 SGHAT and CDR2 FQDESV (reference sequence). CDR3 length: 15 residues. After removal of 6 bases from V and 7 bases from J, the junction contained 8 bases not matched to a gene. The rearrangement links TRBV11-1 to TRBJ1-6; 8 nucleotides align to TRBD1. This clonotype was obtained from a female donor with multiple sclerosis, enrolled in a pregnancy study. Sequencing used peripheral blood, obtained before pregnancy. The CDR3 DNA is TGTGCCAGCAGACATCATACAGGGGGAAATTCACCCCTCCACTTT. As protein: CASRHHTGGNSPLHF.